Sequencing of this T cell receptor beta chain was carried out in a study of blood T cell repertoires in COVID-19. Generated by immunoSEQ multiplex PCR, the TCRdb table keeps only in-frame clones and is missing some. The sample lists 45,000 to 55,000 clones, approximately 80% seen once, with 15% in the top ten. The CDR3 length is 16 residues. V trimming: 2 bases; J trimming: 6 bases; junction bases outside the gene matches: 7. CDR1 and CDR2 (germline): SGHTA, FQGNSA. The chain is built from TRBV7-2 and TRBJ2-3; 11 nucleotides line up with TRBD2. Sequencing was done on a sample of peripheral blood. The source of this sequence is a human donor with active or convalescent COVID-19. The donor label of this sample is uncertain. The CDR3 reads CASSLLAGGIGDTQYF. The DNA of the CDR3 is TGTGCCAGCAGCTTACTAGCGGGAGGTATTGGCGATACGCAGTATTTT.